Listed below are T cell receptor beta chains from one sample, sequenced in a study of T cell responses to AZD1222 COVID-19 vaccine. Using immunoSEQ multiplex PCR, the repertoire was profiled, and TCRdb retains in-frame clones only, with some absent. The sample consists of roughly 110,000 clones, about nine tenths of them appearing once. The input for sequencing was peripheral blood, taken on day 0 of AZD1222 vaccination. The receptors here all came from an adult in good health. Each CDR3 is given with its conserved first and last residue. D genes are given only for firm matches. Expanded clones get a size class; other rows say once, few or many, or leave the size out.

j_gene,abundance,v_gene,d_gene,CDR3nt,CDR3aa
TRBJ2-4,-,TRBV3-1/TRBV3-2,TRBD2,TGTGCCAGCAGCCCCCGGACTAGCGGGGTCAAAAACATTCAGTACTTC,CASSPRTSGVKNIQYF
TRBJ2-2,-,TRBV2,TRBD2,TGTGCCAGTTCCTTGGAGCGGGGGGTCACCGGGGAGCTGTTTTTT,CASSLERGVTGELFF
TRBJ2-7,-,TRBV5-4,TRBD2,TGTGCCAGCAGCCTCCTAGCGGGAGAGGACGAGCAGTACTTC,CASSLLAGEDEQYF
TRBJ1-5,few,TRBV5-5,TRBD1,TGTGCCAGCAGCTTGGGCGGACAGGGGAATCAGCCCCAGCATTTT,CASSLGGQGNQPQHF
TRBJ1-6,-,TRBV3-1/TRBV3-2,-,TGTGCCAGCAGCCAACTAGGGATGGAGGAGCCCCTCCACTTT,CASSQLGMEEPLHF
TRBJ2-1,-,TRBV7-2,-,TGTGCCAGCAGCTCTAACCAGGGAGACTCCTACAATGAGCAGTTCTTC,CASSSNQGDSYNEQFF
TRBJ2-1,-,TRBV24-1,TRBD2,TGTGCCACCAGTCCCTCGCCGGGACTAGCGGGAGAAAATGAGCAGTTCTTC,CATSPSPGLAGENEQFF
TRBJ1-2,few,TRBV6-5,TRBD1,TGTGCCAGCAGGGGACAGGCTAACTATGGCTACACCTTC,CASRGQANYGYTF
TRBJ2-2,-,TRBV28,-,TGTGCCAGCAGTCTCTCCGGGAACTCGAACACCGGGGAGCTGTTTTTT,CASSLSGNSNTGELFF
TRBJ1-1,-,TRBV18,-,TGTGCCAGCTCACCAATCCCGGCAGAAGTGAACACTGAAGCTTTCTTT,CASSPIPAEVNTEAFF